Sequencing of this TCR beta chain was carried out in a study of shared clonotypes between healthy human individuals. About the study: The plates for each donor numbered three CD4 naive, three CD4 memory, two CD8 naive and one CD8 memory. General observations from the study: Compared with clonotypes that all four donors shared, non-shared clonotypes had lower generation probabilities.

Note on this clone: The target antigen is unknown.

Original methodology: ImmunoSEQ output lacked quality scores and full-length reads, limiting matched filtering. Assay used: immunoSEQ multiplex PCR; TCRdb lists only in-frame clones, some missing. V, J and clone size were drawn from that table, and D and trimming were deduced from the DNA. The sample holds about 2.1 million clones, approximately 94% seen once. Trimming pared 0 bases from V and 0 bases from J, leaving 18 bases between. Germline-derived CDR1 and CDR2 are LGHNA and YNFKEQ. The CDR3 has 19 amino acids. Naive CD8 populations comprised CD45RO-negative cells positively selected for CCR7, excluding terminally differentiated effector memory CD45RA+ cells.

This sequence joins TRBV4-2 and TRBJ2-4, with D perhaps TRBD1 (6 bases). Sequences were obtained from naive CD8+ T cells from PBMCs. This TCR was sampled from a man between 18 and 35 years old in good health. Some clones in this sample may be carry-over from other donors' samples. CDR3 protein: CASSQETVRGEKAKNIQYF. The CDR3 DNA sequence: TGTGCCAGCAGCCAAGAAACGGTCAGGGGCGAGAAAGCCAAAAACATTCAGTACTTC.